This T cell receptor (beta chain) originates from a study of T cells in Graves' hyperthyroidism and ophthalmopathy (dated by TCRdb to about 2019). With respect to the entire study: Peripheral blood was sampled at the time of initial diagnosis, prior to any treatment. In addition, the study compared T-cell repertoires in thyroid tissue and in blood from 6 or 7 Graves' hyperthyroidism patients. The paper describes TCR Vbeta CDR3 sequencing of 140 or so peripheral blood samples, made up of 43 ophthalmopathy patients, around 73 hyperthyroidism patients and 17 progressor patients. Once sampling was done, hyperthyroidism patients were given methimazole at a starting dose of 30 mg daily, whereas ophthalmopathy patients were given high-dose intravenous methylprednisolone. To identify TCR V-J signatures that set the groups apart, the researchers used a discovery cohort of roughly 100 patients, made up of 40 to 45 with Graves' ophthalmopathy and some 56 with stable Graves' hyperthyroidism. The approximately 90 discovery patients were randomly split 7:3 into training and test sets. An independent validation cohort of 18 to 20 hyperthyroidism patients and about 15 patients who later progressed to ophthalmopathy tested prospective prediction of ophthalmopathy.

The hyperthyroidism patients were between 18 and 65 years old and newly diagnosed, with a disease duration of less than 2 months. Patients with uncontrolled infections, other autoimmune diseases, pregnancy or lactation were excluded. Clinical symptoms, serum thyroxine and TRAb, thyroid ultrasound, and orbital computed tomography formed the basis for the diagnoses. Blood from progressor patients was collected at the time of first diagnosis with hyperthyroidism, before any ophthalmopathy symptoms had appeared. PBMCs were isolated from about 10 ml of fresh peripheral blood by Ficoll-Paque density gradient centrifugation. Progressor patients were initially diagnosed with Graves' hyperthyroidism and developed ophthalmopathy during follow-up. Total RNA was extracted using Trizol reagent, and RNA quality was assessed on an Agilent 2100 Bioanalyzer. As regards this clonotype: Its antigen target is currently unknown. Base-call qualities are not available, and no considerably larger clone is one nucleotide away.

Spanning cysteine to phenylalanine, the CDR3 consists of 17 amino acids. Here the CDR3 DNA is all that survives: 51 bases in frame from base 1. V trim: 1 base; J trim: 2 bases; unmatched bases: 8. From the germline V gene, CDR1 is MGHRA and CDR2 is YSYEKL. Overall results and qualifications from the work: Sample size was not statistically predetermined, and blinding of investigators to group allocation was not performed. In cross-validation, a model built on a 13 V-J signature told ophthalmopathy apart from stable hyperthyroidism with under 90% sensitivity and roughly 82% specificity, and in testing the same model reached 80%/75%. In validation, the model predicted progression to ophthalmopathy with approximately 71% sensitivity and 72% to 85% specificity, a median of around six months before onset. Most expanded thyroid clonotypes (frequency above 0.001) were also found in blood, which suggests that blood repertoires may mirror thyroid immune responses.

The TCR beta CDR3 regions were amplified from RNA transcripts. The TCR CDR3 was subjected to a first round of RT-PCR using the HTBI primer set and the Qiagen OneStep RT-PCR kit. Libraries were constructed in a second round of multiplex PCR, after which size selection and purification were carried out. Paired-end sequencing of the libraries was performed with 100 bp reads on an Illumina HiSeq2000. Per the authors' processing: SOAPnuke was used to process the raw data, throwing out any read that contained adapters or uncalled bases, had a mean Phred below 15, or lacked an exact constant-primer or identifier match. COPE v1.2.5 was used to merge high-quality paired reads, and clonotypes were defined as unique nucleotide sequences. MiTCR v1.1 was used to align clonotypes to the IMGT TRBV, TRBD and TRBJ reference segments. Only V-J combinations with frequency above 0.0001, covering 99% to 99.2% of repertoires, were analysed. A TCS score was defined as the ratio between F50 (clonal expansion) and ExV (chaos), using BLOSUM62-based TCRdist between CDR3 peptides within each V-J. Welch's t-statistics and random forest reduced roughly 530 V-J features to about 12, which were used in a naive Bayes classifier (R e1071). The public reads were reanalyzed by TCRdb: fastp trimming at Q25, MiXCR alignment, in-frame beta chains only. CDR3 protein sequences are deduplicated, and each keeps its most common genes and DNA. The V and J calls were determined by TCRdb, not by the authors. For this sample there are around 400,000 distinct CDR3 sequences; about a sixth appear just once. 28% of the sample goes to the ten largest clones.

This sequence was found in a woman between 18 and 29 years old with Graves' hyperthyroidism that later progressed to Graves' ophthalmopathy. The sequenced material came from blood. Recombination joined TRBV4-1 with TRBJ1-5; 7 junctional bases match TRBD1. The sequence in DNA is TGCGCCAGCAGCCAAGTTTCAGGGACAGCCGGCAATCAGCCCCAGCATTTT. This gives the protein CASSQVSGTAGNQPQHF.